The clone carrying this T cell receptor beta chain was counted a few times. Antigen: not known. TCRbeta library construction was performed incorporating unique molecular identifiers. TCRdb processed the PCR reads anew with MiXCR; each CDR3 protein has one entry. The sample comprises approximately 230,000 distinct CDR3 sequences, about 24% of which are singletons, and 4.8% rests with the top ten. Germline assignment: CDR1 LGHNA and CDR2 YNFKEQ. V shed 1 base and J shed 1 base, with 7 bases lying between them. The CDR3 has 14 residues. The sample is drawn from a study of T-cell reconstitution after alpha-beta-depleted transplantation in children. Study findings and constraints: Newly produced T cells mostly accounted for T-cell counts and diversity one year post-transplant. Several hundred expanded graft clones reportedly supplied alpha-beta T cells about two months after transplant.

This chain joins TRBV4-2 and TRBJ2-5; D uncertain. The sequences come from PBMCs, mostly from graft donor cells, collected 360 days after TCRalphabeta/CD19-depleted stem cell transplant. This clonotype was sampled from a female patient under 10 years old who had a stem cell transplant for congenital amegakaryocytic thrombocytopenia, so the T cells may come from the graft donor. The DNA for the CDR3 is TGTGCCAGCAGCCAAGGAACTATCCAAGAGACCCAGTACTTC. Its translation is CASSQGTIQETQYF.